The rows below give T cell receptor beta chains drawn from one sample of a study of radiation and T cells in renal cell carcinoma. Assay used: immunoSEQ multiplex PCR; TCRdb lists only in-frame clones, some missing. The repertoire holds 120,000 to 150,000 clones, with 83% as singletons. Material: blood, obtained from a patient whose treatment included radiotherapy and nephrectomy. All receptors come from a woman aged 50 to 60 with renal cell carcinoma. The CDR3 runs from the conserved cysteine through the conserved F or W. D genes are given only for firm matches. Size is stated for part of the rows, as once, few or many counts, or as a class when the clone is expanded.

abundance	d_gene	v_gene	j_gene	CDR3nt	CDR3aa
.	.	TRBV5-6	TRBJ2-5	TGTGCCAGCAGCTTGGTGGAGACCCAGTACTTC	CASSLVETQYF
.	.	TRBV6-5	TRBJ2-5	TGTGCCAGCAGTTACTCGAGGGCAGGGATGGGGGAGACCCAGTACTTC	CASSYSRAGMGETQYF
.	TRBD1	TRBV25-1	TRBJ1-1	TGTGCCAGCAGTGTCTCCGGGACAGGGACCACTGAAGCTTTCTTT	CASSVSGTGTTEAFF
.	.	TRBV10-1	TRBJ2-3	TGCGCCAGCAGTGACCCAGGGCTAGAGGTAGATACGCAGTATTTT	CASSDPGLEVDTQYF
.	TRBD2	TRBV7-9	TRBJ2-5	TGTGCCAGCAGCCGACTAGCGGGGGGCATGGAGACCCAGTACTTC	CASSRLAGGMETQYF
once	.	TRBV4-3	TRBJ1-5	TGCGCCAGCAGCCAAAGCGCGGGAAGGGATGGTCAGCCCCAGCATTTT	CASSQSAGRDGQPQHF
.	.	TRBV7-2	TRBJ2-4	TGTGCCAGCAGCTTGGTGGGTATAGGCAAAAACATTCAGTACTTC	CASSLVGIGKNIQYF
.	.	TRBV28	TRBJ2-5	TGTGCCAGCAGTTTATCTACCAGGGGCCCTTTGTCACCGCGGGAGACCCAGTACTTC	CASSLSTRGPLSPRETQYF
.	TRBD1	TRBV7-2	TRBJ1-2	TGTGCCAGCAGCTTCAGGGACAGGGGTGGTGGCTACACCTTC	CASSFRDRGGGYTF
few	.	TRBV25-1	TRBJ1-1	TGTGCCAGCATCAGAGGGGGTACGAACACTGAAGCTTTCTTT	CASIRGGTNTEAFF
.	TRBD2	TRBV7-2	TRBJ2-1	TGTGCCAGCAGCAGCTATAGCGGGATTCAGGCCGAGCAGTTCTTC	CASSSYSGIQAEQFF
.	.	TRBV19	TRBJ1-1	TGTGCCAGTAGTTTGGGGGAGAACACTGAAGCTTTCTTT	CASSLGENTEAFF
.	TRBD2	TRBV2	TRBJ2-5	TGTGCCAGCAGTGAAGCGGAGGGGACTAGCGGGGGGGCAGTCCGTGAGACCCAGTACTTC	CASSEAEGTSGGAVRETQYF
few	.	TRBV6-4	TRBJ2-7	TGTGCCAGCACCCGCAGGAACTCCTACGAGCAGTACTTC	CASTRRNSYEQYF
.	TRBD2	TRBV7-8	TRBJ2-7	TGTGCCAGCAACCAGTTGGCTAGCGGGGGATCCGAGCAGTACTTC	CASNQLASGGSEQYF
.	.	TRBV10-1	TRBJ2-1	TGCGCCAGCAGTGATACGGGAGAGTCCTACAATGAGCAGTTCTTC	CASSDTGESYNEQFF
.	TRBD2	TRBV14	TRBJ2-1	TGTGCCAGCAGCCAAGAAGCGGGGGGCAAGAATGAGCAGTTCTTC	CASSQEAGGKNEQFF
.	.	TRBV10-1	TRBJ2-5	TGCGCCAGCAGACCTTCGCAAGAGACCCAGTACTTC	CASRPSQETQYF
.	.	TRBV7-9	TRBJ1-5	TGTGCCAGCAGCTTAGAAGGAGATCAGCCCCAGCATTTT	CASSLEGDQPQHF
.	TRBD1	TRBV9	TRBJ1-1	TGTGCCAGCAGCTTTAGTACAGGGGACACTGAAGCTTTCTTT	CASSFSTGDTEAFF
.	.	TRBV30	TRBJ2-7	TGTGCCTGGAGTGTACCAAGGGTCACATCCTACGAGCAGTACTTC	CAWSVPRVTSYEQYF
.	TRBD2	TRBV2	TRBJ2-7	TGTGCCAGCGGGAGGGTGGAGGGCCCTTCGTACGAGCAGTACTTC	CASGRVEGPSYEQYF
.	.	TRBV4-2	TRBJ2-7	TGTGCCAGCAGCCAAGACTTCTCCGAGCAGTACTTC	CASSQDFSEQYF
few	.	TRBV19	TRBJ1-2	TGTGCCAGTAGTTCCGGGACACCAAGCTATGGCTACACCTTC	CASSSGTPSYGYTF
.	.	TRBV25-1	TRBJ2-1	TGTGCCAGCAGTGAATCTGGCAGCAATGAGCAGTTCTTC	CASSESGSNEQFF
.	.	TRBV6-5	TRBJ2-2	TGTGCCAGCAGTTACTCCTCTGGGGGGCCCGGGGAGCTGTTTTTT	CASSYSSGGPGELFF
.	TRBD1	TRBV28	TRBJ2-7	TGTGCCAGCAGTTTAAGCGGACAGGTTTACGAGCAGTACTTC	CASSLSGQVYEQYF
.	TRBD1	TRBV5-6	TRBJ1-1	TGTGCCAGCAGCTCTGACAGGGTTAATGAAGCTTTCTTT	CASSSDRVNEAFF
.	TRBD1	TRBV12-5	TRBJ2-7	TGTGCTAGTGCCCTAGGGACAGGGGGCTACGAGCAGTACTTC	CASALGTGGYEQYF
.	.	TRBV4-3	TRBJ1-2	TGCGCCAGCAGCCAAGATAGGGCCTTTGCAAGCGGCTACACCTTC	CASSQDRAFASGYTF
.	TRBD1	TRBV7-9	TRBJ2-5	TGTGCCAGCAGCTTTTCCGGGACAGCAGAGACCCAGTACTTC	CASSFSGTAETQYF
.	TRBD1	TRBV6-1	TRBJ2-7	TGTGCCAGCAGTGCTGGGACAGGGGGCTACGAGCAGTACTTC	CASSAGTGGYEQYF
few	.	TRBV12-1	TRBJ2-7	TGTGCCAGCAGCTCCCACCCCCCAGGCGAGGGACTAGGGGCTTGTGAGCAGTACTTC	CASSSHPPGEGLGACEQYF
.	.	TRBV6-5	TRBJ1-4	TGTGCCAGCAGTTATACTTATCGGAATGAAAAACTGTTTTTT	CASSYTYRNEKLFF